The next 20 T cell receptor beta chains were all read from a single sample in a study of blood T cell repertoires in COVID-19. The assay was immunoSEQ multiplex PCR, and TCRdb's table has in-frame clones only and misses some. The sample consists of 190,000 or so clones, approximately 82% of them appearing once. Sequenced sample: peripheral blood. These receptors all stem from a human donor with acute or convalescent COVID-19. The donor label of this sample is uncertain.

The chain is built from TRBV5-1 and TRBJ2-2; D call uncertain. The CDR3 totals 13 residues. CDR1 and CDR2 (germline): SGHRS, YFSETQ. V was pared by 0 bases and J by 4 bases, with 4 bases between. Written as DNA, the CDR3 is TGCGCCAGCAGCTTGGACAGCACCGGGGAGCTGTTTTTT. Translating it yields CASSLDSTGELFF.

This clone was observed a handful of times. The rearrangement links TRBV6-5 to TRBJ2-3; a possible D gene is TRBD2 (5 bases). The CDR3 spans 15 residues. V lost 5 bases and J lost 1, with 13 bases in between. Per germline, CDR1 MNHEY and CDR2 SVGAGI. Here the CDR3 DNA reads TGTGCCAGCAGTCTTAGTCCCGGGGGCACAGATACGCAGTATTTT. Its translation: CASSLSPGGTDTQYF.

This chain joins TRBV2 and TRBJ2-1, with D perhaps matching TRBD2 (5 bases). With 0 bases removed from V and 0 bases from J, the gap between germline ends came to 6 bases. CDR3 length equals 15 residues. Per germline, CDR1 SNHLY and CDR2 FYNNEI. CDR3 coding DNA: TGTGCCAGCAGTGAAGCTAGCGTCTCCTACAATGAGCAGTTCTTC. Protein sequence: CASSEASVSYNEQFF.

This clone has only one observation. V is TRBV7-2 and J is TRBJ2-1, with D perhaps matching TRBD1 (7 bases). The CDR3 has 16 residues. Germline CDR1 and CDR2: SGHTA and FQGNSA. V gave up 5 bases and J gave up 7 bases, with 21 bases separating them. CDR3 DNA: TGTGCCAGCAGCCCCTACGGAGGGGGCCCTTCGAATGAGCAGTTCTTC. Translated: CASSPYGGGPSNEQFF. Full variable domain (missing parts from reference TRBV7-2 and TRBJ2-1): GAGVSQSPSNKVTEKGKDVELRCDPISGHTALYWYRQSLGQGLEFLIYFQGNSAPDKSGLPSDRFSAERTGGSVSTLTIQRTQQEDSAVYLCASSPYGGGPSNEQFFGPGTRLTVL.

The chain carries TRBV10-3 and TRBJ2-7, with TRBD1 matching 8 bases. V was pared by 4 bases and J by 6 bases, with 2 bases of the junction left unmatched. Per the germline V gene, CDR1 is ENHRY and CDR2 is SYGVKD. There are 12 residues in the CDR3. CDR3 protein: CAISGQGAEQYF. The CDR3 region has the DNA TGTGCCATCAGTGGCCAGGGGGCCGAGCAGTACTTC.

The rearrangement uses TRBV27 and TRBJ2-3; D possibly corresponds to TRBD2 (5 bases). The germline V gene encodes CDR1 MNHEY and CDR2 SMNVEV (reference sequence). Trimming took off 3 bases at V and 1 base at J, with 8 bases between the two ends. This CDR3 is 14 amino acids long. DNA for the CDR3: TGTGCCAGCAGTTTGAGGGCGGGCACAGATACGCAGTATTTT. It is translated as CASSLRAGTDTQYF.

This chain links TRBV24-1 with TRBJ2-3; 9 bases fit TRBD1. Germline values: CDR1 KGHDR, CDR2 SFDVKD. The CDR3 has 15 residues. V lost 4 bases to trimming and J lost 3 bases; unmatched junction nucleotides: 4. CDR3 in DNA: TGTGCCACCAGTGAGCCGGGACAGGGTACAGATACGCAGTATTTT. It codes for CATSEPGQGTDTQYF.

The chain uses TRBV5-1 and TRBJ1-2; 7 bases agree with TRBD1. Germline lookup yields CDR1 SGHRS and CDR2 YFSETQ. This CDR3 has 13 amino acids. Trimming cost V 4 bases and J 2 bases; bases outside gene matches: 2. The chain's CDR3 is CASSQQGNYGYTF. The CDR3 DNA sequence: TGCGCCAGCAGCCAACAGGGGAACTATGGCTACACCTTC.

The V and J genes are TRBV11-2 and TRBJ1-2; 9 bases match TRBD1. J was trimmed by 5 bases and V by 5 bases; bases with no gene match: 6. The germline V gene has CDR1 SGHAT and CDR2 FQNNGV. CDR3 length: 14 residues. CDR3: CASSPDRGRYGYTF. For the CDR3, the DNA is TGTGCCAGCAGCCCAGACAGGGGGAGGTATGGCTACACCTTC.

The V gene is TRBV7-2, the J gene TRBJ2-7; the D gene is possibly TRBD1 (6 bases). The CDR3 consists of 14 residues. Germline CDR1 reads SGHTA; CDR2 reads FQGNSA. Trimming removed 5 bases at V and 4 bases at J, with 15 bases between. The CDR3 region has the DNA TGTGCCAGCAGCCGGCAGCAGGGGAGTTACGAGCAGTACTTC. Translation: CASSRQQGSYEQYF. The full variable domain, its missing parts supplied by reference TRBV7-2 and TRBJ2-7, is GAGVSQSPSNKVTEKGKDVELRCDPISGHTALYWYRQSLGQGLEFLIYFQGNSAPDKSGLPSDRFSAERTGGSVSTLTIQRTQQEDSAVYLCASSRQQGSYEQYFGPGTRLTVT.

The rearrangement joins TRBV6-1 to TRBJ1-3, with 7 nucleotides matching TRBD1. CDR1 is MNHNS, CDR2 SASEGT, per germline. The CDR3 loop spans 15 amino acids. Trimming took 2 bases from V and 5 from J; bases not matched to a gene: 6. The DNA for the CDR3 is TGTGCCAGCAGTGAAAGGGGGCCTGGGAGAAACACCATATATTTT. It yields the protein CASSERGPGRNTIYF.

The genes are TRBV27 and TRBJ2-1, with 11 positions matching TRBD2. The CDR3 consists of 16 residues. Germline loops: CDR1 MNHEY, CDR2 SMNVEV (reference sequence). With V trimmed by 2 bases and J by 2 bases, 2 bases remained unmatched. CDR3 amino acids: CASSLTTSGTYNEQFF. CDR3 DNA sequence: TGTGCCAGCAGTTTAACGACTAGCGGGACCTACAATGAGCAGTTCTTC.

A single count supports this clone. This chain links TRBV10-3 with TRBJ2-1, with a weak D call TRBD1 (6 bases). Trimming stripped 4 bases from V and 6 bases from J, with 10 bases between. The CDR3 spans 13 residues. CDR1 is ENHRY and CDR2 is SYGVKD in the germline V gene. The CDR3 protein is CAISGTDLNEQFF. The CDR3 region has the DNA TGTGCCATCAGTGGGACAGACCTCAATGAGCAGTTCTTC.

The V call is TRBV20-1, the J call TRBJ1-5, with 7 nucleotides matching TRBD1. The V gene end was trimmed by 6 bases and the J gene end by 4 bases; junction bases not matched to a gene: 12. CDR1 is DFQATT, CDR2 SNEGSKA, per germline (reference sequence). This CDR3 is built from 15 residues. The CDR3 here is CSASTQTGPNQPQHF. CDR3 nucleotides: TGCAGTGCGAGTACTCAGACAGGGCCAAATCAGCCCCAGCATTTT.

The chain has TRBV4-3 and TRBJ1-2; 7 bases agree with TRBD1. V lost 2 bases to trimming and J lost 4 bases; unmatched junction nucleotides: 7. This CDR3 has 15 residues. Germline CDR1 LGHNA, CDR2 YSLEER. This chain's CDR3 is CASSQQQGPGYGYTF. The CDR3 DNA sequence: TGCGCCAGCAGCCAACAACAGGGGCCTGGCTATGGCTACACCTTC.

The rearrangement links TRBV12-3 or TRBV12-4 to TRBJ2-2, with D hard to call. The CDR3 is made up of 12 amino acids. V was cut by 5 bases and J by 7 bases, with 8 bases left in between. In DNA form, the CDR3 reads TGTGCCAGCAGTCCCCTAGGCGGGGAGCTGTTTTTT. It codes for CASSPLGGELFF.

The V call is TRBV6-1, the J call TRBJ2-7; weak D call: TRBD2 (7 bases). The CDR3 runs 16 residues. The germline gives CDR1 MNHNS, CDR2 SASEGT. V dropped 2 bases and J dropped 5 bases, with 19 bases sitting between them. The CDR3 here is CASSERWQGLADEQYF. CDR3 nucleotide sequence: TGTGCCAGCAGTGAAAGGTGGCAGGGGCTAGCGGACGAGCAGTACTTC.

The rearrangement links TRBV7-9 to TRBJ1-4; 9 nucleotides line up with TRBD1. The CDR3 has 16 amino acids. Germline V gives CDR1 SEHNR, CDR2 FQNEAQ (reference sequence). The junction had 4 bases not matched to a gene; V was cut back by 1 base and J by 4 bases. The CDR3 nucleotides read TGTGCCAGCAGCTTAGGAAGGACAGGGGTTAATGAAAAACTGTTTTTT. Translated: CASSLGRTGVNEKLFF.

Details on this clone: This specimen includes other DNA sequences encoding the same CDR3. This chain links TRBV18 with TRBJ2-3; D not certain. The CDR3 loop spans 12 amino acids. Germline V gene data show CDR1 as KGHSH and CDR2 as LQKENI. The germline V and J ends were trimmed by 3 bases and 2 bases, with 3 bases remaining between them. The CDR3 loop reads CASSPITDTQYF. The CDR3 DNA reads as TGTGCCAGCTCACCTATCACAGATACGCAGTATTTT.

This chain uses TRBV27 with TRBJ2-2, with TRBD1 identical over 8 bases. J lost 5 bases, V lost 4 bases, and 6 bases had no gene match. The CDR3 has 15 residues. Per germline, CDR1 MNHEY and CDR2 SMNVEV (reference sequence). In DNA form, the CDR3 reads TGTGCCAGCAGTTGGACAGGGTACCGGACCGGGGAGCTGTTTTTT. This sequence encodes CASSWTGYRTGELFF.